The rows below give T cell receptor beta chains drawn from one sample of a study of shared clonotypes between healthy human individuals. TCRdb keeps only in-frame clones here, not all; method: immunoSEQ multiplex PCR. Altogether about 2.4 million clones are present, just over 90% being singletons, with the ten largest covering 0.13% to 0.15%. Specimen: naive CD4+ T cells sorted from blood. These receptors all stem from a man younger than 35 in good health. Each CDR3 is given with its conserved first and last residue. D genes are given only for firm matches. Where a row states a size, it is once, few, many or the class of an expanded clone; other rows omit it.

d_gene	abundance	v_gene	j_gene	CDR3aa	CDR3nt
-	-	TRBV6-4	TRBJ1-6	CASSDSGINSPLHF	TGTGCCAGCAGTGACTCGGGGATTAATTCACCCCTCCACTTT
TRBD2	-	TRBV6-5	TRBJ2-3	CASSQTSGRADTQYF	TGTGCCAGCAGTCAGACTAGCGGGAGGGCAGATACGCAGTATTTT
TRBD1	-	TRBV18	TRBJ2-3	CASSPSEGQHTQYF	TGTGCCAGCTCACCTAGTGAGGGACAGCATACGCAGTATTTT
-	-	TRBV5-5	TRBJ2-7	CASSSQALIYEQYF	TGTGCCAGCAGCTCGCAGGCTTTGATATACGAGCAGTACTTC
-	-	TRBV18	TRBJ2-1	CASSPPVRRNEQFF	TGTGCCAGCTCACCACCGGTCAGACGCAATGAGCAGTTCTTC
TRBD1	-	TRBV5-1	TRBJ1-5	CASSLEGAGNQPQHF	TGCGCCAGCAGCTTGGAGGGGGCTGGGAATCAGCCCCAGCATTTT
-	-	TRBV20-1	TRBJ2-3	CGGSTDTQYF	TGTGGCGGCAGCACAGATACGCAGTATTTT
-	-	TRBV7-2	TRBJ1-6	CASSPGLKNSPLHF	TGTGCCAGCAGCCCCGGGTTGAAGAATTCACCCCTCCACTTT
TRBD1	few	TRBV30	TRBJ1-1	CAWSAGDRGRAEAFF	TGTGCCTGGAGTGCCGGGGACAGGGGGAGGGCTGAAGCTTTCTTT
TRBD1	-	TRBV5-1	TRBJ1-4	CASSLAPGQGEKLFF	TGCGCCAGCAGCTTGGCCCCGGGACAGGGGGAAAAACTGTTTTTT
TRBD2	-	TRBV18	TRBJ2-2	CASSPPGLAGGIAGELFF	TGTGCCAGCTCACCACCGGGACTAGCGGGAGGTATCGCCGGGGAGCTGTTTTTT
-	-	TRBV27	TRBJ1-6	CASSLLNSPLHF	TGTGCCAGCAGCCTCTTGAATTCACCCCTCCACTTT
TRBD2	-	TRBV27	TRBJ2-3	CASGLGGRSTDTQYF	TGTGCCAGCGGGCTCGGCGGGAGGAGTACAGATACGCAGTATTTT
-	once	TRBV7-2	TRBJ2-3	CASSLGSWTDTQYF	TGTGCCAGCAGCTTAGGTTCTTGGACAGATACGCAGTATTTT
-	-	TRBV28	TRBJ2-3	CASSHRQRTDTQYF	TGTGCCAGCAGCCATCGACAGCGGACAGATACGCAGTATTTT
-	-	TRBV5-5	TRBJ2-7	CASSLSGRDRYEQYF	TGTGCCAGCAGCTTGTCAGGCAGGGATCGATACGAGCAGTACTTC
TRBD1	-	TRBV5-5	TRBJ1-1	CASSRDRQNTEAFF	TGTGCCAGCAGCCGGGACAGGCAGAACACTGAAGCTTTCTTT
TRBD2	-	TRBV10-2	TRBJ2-1	CASSVPTSLEQFF	TGCGCCAGCAGTGTGCCGACTAGCCTTGAGCAGTTCTTC
-	-	TRBV27	TRBJ1-1	CASSSMTGNTEAFF	TGTGCCAGCAGTTCCATGACAGGGAACACTGAAGCTTTCTTT
-	-	TRBV19	TRBJ2-1	CASSIADLNNEQFF	TGTGCCAGTAGTATAGCGGATTTGAACAATGAGCAGTTCTTC
TRBD1	-	TRBV18	TRBJ1-1	CASSGTGGTEAFF	TGTGCCAGCTCGGGGACAGGGGGCACTGAAGCTTTCTTT
TRBD2	-	TRBV10-1	TRBJ2-1	CASSDFALAGNNEQFF	TGCGCCAGCAGTGACTTTGCCCTAGCGGGGAACAATGAGCAGTTCTTC
-	-	TRBV19	TRBJ1-1	CASSTGTPYTEAFF	TGTGCCAGTAGTACCGGGACACCTTACACTGAAGCTTTCTTT
-	-	TRBV30	TRBJ2-3	CAWSQGGTDTQYF	TGTGCCTGGAGTCAAGGGGGCACAGATACGCAGTATTTT
-	once	TRBV27	TRBJ2-7	CASSSVNEQYF	TGTGCCAGCAGTTCCGTAAACGAGCAGTACTTC
-	-	TRBV10-3	TRBJ2-3	CAINPREADTQYF	TGTGCCATCAACCCTAGGGAGGCAGATACGCAGTATTTT
-	-	TRBV25-1	TRBJ2-7	CASSVSPTYEQYF	TGTGCCAGCAGTGTAAGTCCCACCTACGAGCAGTACTTC
-	-	TRBV6-1	TRBJ1-1	CASSDRSGRALLNTEAFF	TGTGCCAGCAGTGACCGAAGCGGCAGGGCCCTTTTGAACACTGAAGCTTTCTTT
-	-	TRBV6-5	TRBJ2-1	CASTTRRSYNEQFF	TGTGCCAGCACGACTAGACGCTCCTACAATGAGCAGTTCTTC
-	-	TRBV5-5	TRBJ1-6	CASSLGLGWSYNSPLHF	TGTGCCAGCAGCTTGGGACTCGGCTGGTCCTATAATTCACCCCTCCACTTT
-	-	TRBV7-9	TRBJ2-7	CASSLQGYEQYF	TGTGCCAGCAGCCTCCAGGGATACGAGCAGTACTTC
-	-	TRBV5-6	TRBJ2-5	CASSLTGTKGEWETQYF	TGTGCCAGCAGCCTGACCGGGACAAAGGGGGAGTGGGAGACCCAGTACTTC
-	-	TRBV14	TRBJ2-3	CASSQAPGRRLNTDTQYF	TGTGCCAGCAGCCAGGCGCCGGGGAGGCGCCTAAACACAGATACGCAGTATTTT
-	-	TRBV12-5	TRBJ2-6	CASGLGSGANVLTF	TGTGCTAGTGGTTTAGGCTCTGGGGCCAACGTCCTGACTTTC
-	-	TRBV4-1	TRBJ2-3	CASNLIGSGSTDTQYF	TGCGCCAGCAACCTCATCGGGTCCGGTAGCACAGATACGCAGTATTTT
-	-	TRBV6-1	TRBJ1-1	CASSGTRTLEKAFF	TGTGCCAGCAGCGGAACAAGAACCTTGGAGAAAGCTTTCTTT
-	-	TRBV6-1	TRBJ1-5	CASSEGQGSNQPQHF	TGTGCCAGCAGTGAAGGGCAGGGTAGCAATCAGCCCCAGCATTTT
-	once	TRBV10-1	TRBJ2-1	CASSESRGSNEQFF	TGCGCCAGCAGTGAATCCCGGGGGTCGAATGAGCAGTTCTTC
TRBD1	-	TRBV4-2	TRBJ2-7	CASSQRGTGTGGDEQYF	TGTGCCAGCAGCCAGAGGGGTACCGGGACAGGGGGCGACGAGCAGTACTTC
-	-	TRBV9	TRBJ2-3	CASSGGHTDTQYF	TGTGCCAGCAGCGGGGGCCACACAGATACGCAGTATTTT
TRBD1	-	TRBV7-8	TRBJ2-3	CASSLGGTVTDTQYF	TGTGCCAGCAGCTTAGGGGGGACAGTCACAGATACGCAGTATTTT
-	few	TRBV6-6	TRBJ2-2	CASKDSANTGELFF	TGTGCCAGCAAAGACAGCGCGAACACCGGGGAGCTGTTTTTT
TRBD1	-	TRBV6-5	TRBJ1-1	CASRGQGLGEAFF	TGTGCCAGCAGAGGACAGGGACTCGGTGAAGCTTTCTTT
TRBD1	once	TRBV9	TRBJ2-3	CASSNRDRVTDTQYF	TGTGCCAGCAGCAATCGGGACAGGGTAACAGATACGCAGTATTTT
-	once	TRBV5-1	TRBJ2-2	CASSLTGTGTGELFF	TGCGCCAGCAGCTTGACGGGTACGGGCACCGGGGAGCTGTTTTTT